This T cell receptor (beta chain) was profiled in a study of PD-1 blockade in classical Hodgkin lymphoma. Turning to this clone: Its antigen is undetermined.

Data came from immunoSEQ multiplex PCR; TCRdb stores just in-frame clones and leaves some out. The table lists over 20,000 clones, under 90% of them singletons. This CDR3 has 16 residues. Trimming left V 0 bases short and J 1 base short, with 11 bases between. The germline V gene encodes CDR1 SGHRS and CDR2 YFSETQ. General study results and limits: At C4D1, TCR diversity had climbed significantly for CD4+ cells, though not for CD8+ cells.

With no exception, relapse followed autologous stem cell transplantation in all patients, and brentuximab vedotin exposure varied. Patients showed best responses of complete response, partial response or progressive disease. Sequenced material: peripheral blood mononuclear cells (PBMCs), taken at baseline. This TCR came from a human donor with classical Hodgkin lymphoma. The chain couples TRBV5-1 to TRBJ2-1; D might be TRBD2 (5 bases). The CDR3 is CASSLVLARSYNEQFF. For the CDR3, the DNA is TGCGCCAGCAGCTTGGTGCTAGCCCGTTCCTACAATGAGCAGTTCTTC.